These T cell receptor beta chains were read from a single sample in a study of blood T cells in healthy people across ages. One entry per CDR3 protein, called by TCRdb with MiXCR from the 5' RACE reads. The sample yields 1.5 million to 2 million distinct CDR3 sequences, 40% to 55% seen once. The source material was blood. Receptors were obtained from a woman aged 35 to 49 in good health. Both conserved end residues are part of each CDR3. The D gene is left open where the match is weak.

TRBD1	TRBV27	TRBJ2-7	CASRETGGTYEQYF
.	TRBV29-1	TRBJ2-5	CSVTPQGQETQYF
TRBD1	TRBV7-8	TRBJ2-3	CASSPDRGQFGTDTQYF
.	TRBV4-3	TRBJ2-7	CASSQDRAFVYEQYF
.	TRBV28	TRBJ2-7	CASSKYRVSYEQYF
.	TRBV5-1	TRBJ2-7	CASSLSQGIDEQYF
.	TRBV24-1	TRBJ2-7	CATSGQGDAYEQYF
TRBD2	TRBV6-1	TRBJ2-7	CASRPAGLAAGSYEQYF
.	TRBV7-2	TRBJ1-1	CASSLDLIITEAFF
.	TRBV6-1	TRBJ1-2	CASSEPPGGYTF
.	TRBV7-2	TRBJ2-3	CASSLMDTDTQYF
.	TRBV4-2	TRBJ2-7	CASSQDLSQSYEQYF
TRBD1	TRBV6-2/TRBV6-3	TRBJ1-5	CASRQGQGPLPQHF
.	TRBV15	TRBJ1-2	CATSSTVSNYGYTF
TRBD1	TRBV12-3/TRBV12-4	TRBJ2-5	CASSPPDRGGETQYF
.	TRBV2	.	CASSDFGEGATPGYEQYF
.	TRBV12-3/TRBV12-4	TRBJ2-1	CASSRDSEETQFF
TRBD1	TRBV12-3/TRBV12-4	TRBJ2-4	CASSTGRQGAEQYF
.	TRBV7-2	TRBJ1-2	CASSFEGLEDYGYTF
.	TRBV7-7	TRBJ2-3	CASSSAVGADTQYF
TRBD1	TRBV10-3	TRBJ1-1	CAISPGTGPTNEAFF
.	TRBV6-6	TRBJ2-7	CASSHADGYEQYF
TRBD1	TRBV20-1	TRBJ1-1	CSAPGQGGEAFF
TRBD1	TRBV28	TRBJ2-7	CASSRLQGARDEQYF
.	TRBV6-6	TRBJ2-3	CASSYLDWRDTQYF
.	TRBV3-1	TRBJ2-5	CASSQGLGGGETQYF
.	TRBV20-1	TRBJ1-1	CSARDLTTNTEAFF
TRBD2	TRBV29-1	TRBJ2-3	CSVEDLAGRTDTQYF
.	TRBV4-2	TRBJ2-1	CASSQDIGTGEQFF
TRBD2	TRBV6-1	TRBJ2-3	CASTSSGGRTDTQYF
.	TRBV4-2	TRBJ2-3	CASSQDHSTDTQYF
TRBD2	TRBV6-4	TRBJ2-3	CASSDSTSGGADTQYF
TRBD1	TRBV6-2/TRBV6-3	TRBJ2-5	CASSPHSTGRGETQYF
TRBD2	TRBV6-5	TRBJ2-5	CASSYRAGGHNEQYF
TRBD2	TRBV5-6	TRBJ2-5	CASSWTSGGAFETQYF
.	TRBV7-6	TRBJ1-4	CASSFRSPSTNEKLFF
.	TRBV29-1	TRBJ2-1	CSVVPGDNEQFF
TRBD1	TRBV29-1	TRBJ2-7	CSVGNVRGQGFEQYF
.	TRBV6-2/TRBV6-3	TRBJ1-5	CASSYSIRIASARQPQHF
.	TRBV6-5	TRBJ2-7	CASSYSSSGQSREQYF
.	TRBV10-3	TRBJ2-1	CATREGQRNNEQFF
TRBD1	TRBV5-4	.	CASSFRAGGIAYEQYF
.	TRBV6-2/TRBV6-3	TRBJ1-2	CASALLDSNYGYTF
TRBD2	TRBV4-1	TRBJ2-3	CASSPGSRGDTDTQYF
.	TRBV7-3	TRBJ2-1	CASSLSPGRGTYNEQFF
.	TRBV5-1	TRBJ2-5	CASSLGGSETQYF
.	TRBV6-6	TRBJ1-2	CASSSTSGQPNYGYTF
TRBD2	TRBV7-2	TRBJ2-4	CASSTGLAGNNEQYF